The 26 T cell receptor beta chains below were found in one sample sequenced in a study of OX40 agonist ivuxolimab in advanced cancers. The library was made by the immunoSEQ multiplex PCR assay. TCRdb retrieved this table from immuneACCESS and kept in-frame rearrangements only. Not all clones are present; in checked studies, unresolved V genes account for under half, and no reason is known for the remainder. The sample includes tens of thousands of clones, with around 90% observed a single time. In total, the top ten clones hold about 1.3% of the sample. The sequencing used CD4+ or CD8+ T cells sorted from blood, collected in a trial of the OX40 agonist ivuxolimab. The receptors originated from an adult with an advanced solid tumor such as melanoma, head and neck, liver or kidney cancer.

V gene TRBV13 combines with J gene TRBJ2-3; D unclear. Germline V gene lookup returns CDR1 PRHDT and CDR2 FYEKMQ (reference sequence). Trimming stripped 0 bases from V and 3 bases from J, with 7 bases between. The CDR3 covers 14 residues. The chain's CDR3 is CASSLGARTDTQYF. The CDR3 DNA reads as TGTGCCAGCAGCTTAGGGGCCAGGACAGATACGCAGTATTTT.

The DNA for the CDR3 is TGTGCCAGCATGGGGGGTGGGCCCAGCGAGCAGTTCTTC. This encodes CASMGGGPSEQFF. The rearrangement joins TRBV2 to TRBJ2-1; tentative D call: TRBD2 (6 bases). V was clipped by 7 bases and J by 10 bases, with 17 bases between them. In germline, CDR1 is SNHLY, CDR2 FYNNEI. The CDR3 totals 13 residues.

V and J are TRBV20-1 and TRBJ2-7, with D possibly matching TRBD2 (5 bases). The V gene's germline CDR1 is DFQATT and CDR2 SNEGSKA (reference sequence). CDR3 length equals 11 residues. Trimming took 5 bases from V and 5 from J, leaving 10 bases between them. The CDR3 nucleotides read TGCAGTGCTCGCCCCGGGGACGAGCAGTACTTC. It translates to CSARPGDEQYF.

The rearrangement joins TRBV11-2 to TRBJ2-5; D gene ambiguous. The CDR3 is 14 residues long. Germline lookup yields CDR1 SGHAT and CDR2 FQNNGV. Trimming shortened V by 5 bases and J by 5 bases, and 15 bases separated the two germline ends. The CDR3 sequence is CASSGSGLGETQYF. The CDR3 DNA sequence: TGTGCCAGCAGCGGTAGTGGGTTAGGGGAGACCCAGTACTTC.

The rearrangement joins TRBV12-5 to TRBJ2-2, with 10 positions matching TRBD1. The length of the CDR3 is 17 residues. Unmatched junction bases numbered 8, after V lost 6 bases and J lost 1 base. Germline assignment: CDR1 LGHNT and CDR2 FRNRAP. CDR3 loop: CASGPGQGIQNTGELFF. CDR3 nucleotide sequence: TGTGCTAGTGGACCGGGACAGGGGATCCAGAACACCGGGGAGCTGTTTTTT.

The chain couples TRBV29-1 to TRBJ1-1, with D hard to call. The CDR3 has 13 amino acids. V gave up 4 bases and J gave up 0 bases, with 9 bases separating them. CDR1 is SQVTM and CDR2 is ANQGSEA in the germline V gene. The CDR3: CSVAVFMNTEAFF. CDR3 sequence (DNA): TGCAGCGTTGCGGTGTTCATGAACACTGAAGCTTTCTTT.

The count of this clone is one. Distinct nucleotide sequences in the sample also encode this CDR3. J is TRBJ1-6 and V is TRBV5-1; D is unclear. The CDR3 extends over 13 amino acids. Between the trimmed V and J ends, which lost 4 bases and 4 bases, there was a span of 6 bases. CDR1 and CDR2 (germline): SGHRS, YFSETQ. CDR3 region: CASSPDYNSPLHF. The CDR3 nucleotides are TGCGCCAGCAGCCCGGATTATAATTCACCCCTCCACTTT.

J is TRBJ1-5 and V is TRBV10-1; 7 bases are shared with TRBD1. The germline V gene encodes CDR1 WNHNN and CDR2 SYGVQD (reference sequence). CDR3 length: 17 amino acids. V was clipped by 11 bases and J by 2 bases; unmatched bases: 18. CDR3 nucleotide sequence: TGCGCCTACTACGCAGGGGGATTACCTCTCGGCAATCAGCCCCAGCATTTT. Translation gives CAYYAGGLPLGNQPQHF.

The chain employs TRBV7-2 and TRBJ1-2; D is ambiguous. The CDR3 covers 15 residues. The V gene lost 6 bases and the J gene lost 2 bases, with 16 bases spanning the gap. The V gene's germline CDR1 is SGHTA and CDR2 FQGNSA. The CDR3 sequence: CASRVRRESNYGYTF. For the CDR3, the DNA is TGTGCCAGCAGGGTTAGAAGGGAGTCGAACTATGGCTACACCTTC. Full variable domain (rest looked up from reference TRBV7-2 and TRBJ1-2): GAGVSQSPSNKVTEKGKDVELRCDPISGHTALYWYRQSLGQGLEFLIYFQGNSAPDKSGLPSDRFSAERTGGSVSTLTIQRTQQEDSAVYLCASRVRRESNYGYTFGSGTRLTVV.

There are a few counts of this clone. The DNA for the CDR3 is TGTGCCAGCAGCCCTGACAGAATCTATGGCTACACCTTC. Translated: CASSPDRIYGYTF. The rearrangement links TRBV28 to TRBJ1-2; perhaps TRBD1 as D (5 bases). The CDR3 is made up of 13 amino acids. Deletions cut 6 bases from V and 4 bases from J, with 12 bases between. The germline V gene has CDR1 MDHEN and CDR2 SYDVKM.

CDR3 loop: CASSQLPPSALSGNTIYF. The CDR3 DNA reads as TGCGCCAGCAGCCAGTTACCCCCCAGCGCGCTCTCTGGAAACACCATATATTTT. The chain couples TRBV5-1 to TRBJ1-3; D is unresolved. From germline, CDR1 is SGHRS and CDR2 YFSETQ. The V end was cut by 4 bases, the J end by 0 bases, with 20 bases between. The CDR3 is 18 amino acids.

The chain combines TRBV7-9 with TRBJ1-1; 9 bases line up with TRBD1. The CDR3 runs 16 residues. Germline assignment: CDR1 SEHNR and CDR2 FQNEAQ (reference sequence). V gave up 4 bases and J gave up 0 bases; unmatched junction bases: 6. The CDR3 bases are TGTGCCAGCAGCTCCGGGACAGGGAACATGAACACTGAAGCTTTCTTT. It translates to CASSSGTGNMNTEAFF.

The chain couples TRBV11-2 to TRBJ1-1, with D unclear. The CDR3 spans 14 residues. The germline V and J ends were trimmed by 0 bases and 5 bases, with 10 bases remaining between them. The germline V gene has CDR1 SGHAT and CDR2 FQNNGV. The CDR3 region is CASSLDAIVTEAFF. DNA for the CDR3: TGTGCCAGCAGCTTAGATGCGATAGTGACTGAAGCTTTCTTT.

Only one count was recorded for this clone. The V gene is TRBV10-1, the J gene TRBJ1-1; 7 bases map to TRBD1. V lost 4 bases and J lost 3; bases outside the gene matches: 5. The CDR3 is made up of 14 amino acids. In germline, CDR1 is WNHNN, CDR2 SYGVQD (reference sequence). CDR3 sequence reads: CASSGQGADTEAFF. For the CDR3, the DNA is TGCGCCAGCAGTGGACAGGGCGCAGACACTGAAGCTTTCTTT.

V usage is TRBV4-1 and J usage is TRBJ1-2; 9 nucleotides align to TRBD1. The CDR3 totals 14 residues. Looked up from germline, CDR1 is MGHRA and CDR2 is YSYEKL. The V gene end was trimmed by 6 bases and the J gene end by 2 bases; junction bases not matched to a gene: 4. CDR3 DNA sequence: TGCGCCAGCAGTACCGGGACAGGGAACTATGGCTACACCTTC. This codes for CASSTGTGNYGYTF.

This sequence joins TRBV30 and TRBJ2-1, with unresolved D. V was shortened by 2 bases and J by 7 bases, with 6 bases between the two germline ends. Looked up from germline, CDR1 is GTSNPN and CDR2 is SVGIG (reference sequence). The CDR3 runs 11 residues. The chain's CDR3 is CAWSTGNEQFF. The CDR3 DNA reads as TGTGCCTGGAGTACGGGTAATGAGCAGTTCTTC.

This clone appeared once. The chain links TRBV7-8 to TRBJ2-5, with TRBD2 matching 14 bases. The CDR3 is 16 amino acids. Germline V lookup: CDR1 SGHVS, CDR2 FQNEAQ. J was trimmed by 6 bases and V by 6 bases; bases with no gene match: 9. In DNA, the CDR3 is TGTGCCAGCAGACAGGGACTAGCGGGGGATCTGAAGACCCAGTACTTC. This gives the protein CASRQGLAGDLKTQYF. The entire variable domain, with the rest obtained from reference TRBV7-8 and TRBJ2-5, is as follows: GAGVSQSPRYKVAKRGQDVALRCDPISGHVSLFWYQQALGQGPEFLTYFQNEAQLDKSGLPSDRFFAERPEGSVSTLKIQRTQQEDSAVYLCASRQGLAGDLKTQYFGPGTRLLVL.

This sequence joins TRBV4-3 and TRBJ1-1; D remains ambiguous. The CDR3 loop spans 14 amino acids. Trimming took 1 base from V and 5 from J, leaving 11 bases between them. From germline, CDR1 is LGHNA and CDR2 YSLEER. The CDR3 spells CASSQVRAGTEAFF. CDR3 nucleotide sequence: TGCGCCAGCAGCCAAGTAAGGGCAGGAACTGAAGCTTTCTTT.

This rearrangement joins TRBV10-3 to TRBJ1-5; D perhaps matches TRBD1 (6 bases). Between the trimmed V and J ends, which lost 9 bases and 6 bases, there was a span of 24 bases. Germline lookup yields CDR1 ENHRY and CDR2 SYGVKD. The CDR3 sequence is 16 residues long. DNA of the CDR3: TGTGCCATAGGACAGCACGACCCTGCGGTGGGTCAGCCCCAGCATTTT. Translation: CAIGQHDPAVGQPQHF.

This clone was seen only a few times. The rearrangement links TRBV11-2 to TRBJ2-7; weak D call: TRBD1 (6 bases). The germline V gene encodes CDR1 SGHAT and CDR2 FQNNGV. The CDR3 length is 14 residues. Trimming took 5 bases from V and 4 from J, leaving 15 bases between them. Written as DNA, the CDR3 is TGTGCCAGCAGCGCCTCGGGACAAGCGTACGAGCAGTACTTC. Its translation is CASSASGQAYEQYF.

The rearrangement joins TRBV7-9 to TRBJ1-3, with D hard to call. Germline lookup yields CDR1 SEHNR and CDR2 FQNEAQ (reference sequence). CDR3 size: 16 residues. The germline V and J ends were trimmed by 4 bases and 8 bases, with 21 bases remaining between them. The CDR3 bases are TGTGCCAGCAGCTCGACGTCCTCTCCGGCACGAGACACCATATATTTT. It yields the protein CASSSTSSPARDTIYF.

The chain is built from TRBV4-3 and TRBJ2-5; tentative D call: TRBD2 (6 bases). There are 16 residues in the CDR3. CDR1 LGHNA and CDR2 YSLEER come from the germline V gene. Trimming shortened V by 1 base and J by 5 bases, and 17 bases separated the two germline ends. Written as DNA, the CDR3 is TGCGCCAGCAGCCAAGTTGGAGGGGCTAGCGCGGAGACCCAGTACTTC. Translation gives CASSQVGGASAETQYF.

This clone appeared once. The chain joins TRBV5-1 to TRBJ2-2, with 7 positions matching TRBD1. From germline, CDR1 is SGHRS and CDR2 YFSETQ. CDR3 length: 15 residues. V shed 4 bases, J shed 4 bases, and the junction held 7 bases outside the gene matches. The CDR3 protein is CASSQTGLGTGELFF. The CDR3, as DNA: TGCGCCAGCAGCCAGACAGGGTTGGGCACCGGGGAGCTGTTTTTT.

The chain carries TRBV5-1 and TRBJ2-5; the match to TRBD2 covers 9 bases. With 0 bases clipped from V and 3 bases from J, the junction kept 9 bases outside the gene matches. Germline values: CDR1 SGHRS, CDR2 YFSETQ. CDR3 size: 17 residues. The CDR3 loop is CASSLGPDGGREETQYF. The CDR3 coding sequence is TGCGCCAGCAGCTTGGGACCTGATGGCGGGAGGGAAGAGACCCAGTACTTC. Filled out from reference TRBV5-1 and TRBJ2-5, the complete variable domain reads KAGVTQTPRYLIKTRGQQVTLSCSPISGHRSVSWYQQTPGQGLQFLFEYFSETQRNKGNFPGRFSGRQFSNSRSEMNVSTLELGDSALYLCASSLGPDGGREETQYFGPGTRLLVL.

This clone has a single count. The chain couples TRBV4-3 to TRBJ2-2; weak D call: TRBD2 (7 bases). Germline CDR1 reads LGHNA; CDR2 reads YSLEER. Trimming pared 0 bases from V and 6 bases from J, leaving 17 bases between. This CDR3 is built from 17 residues. The CDR3 nucleotides are TGCGCCAGCAGCCAAGATCTGGGCGGGGGCGGTGCCGGGGAGCTGTTTTTT. Amino acids: CASSQDLGGGGAGELFF.

This chain uses TRBV7-2 with TRBJ2-3; D is possibly TRBD2 (5 bases). Germline lookup yields CDR1 SGHTA and CDR2 FQGNSA. The V end lost 8 bases, the J end lost 0 bases, and 12 bases lay between the germline ends. The CDR3 totals 14 residues. CDR3 sequence reads: CASLGLASTDTQYF. The CDR3 DNA reads as TGTGCCAGCCTTGGGCTAGCTAGCACAGATACGCAGTATTTT.